This T cell receptor beta chain was identified in a study of T-cell memory formation after mild COVID-19. One entry per CDR3 protein results from TCRdb running MiXCR on the 5' RACE reads. The table includes about 410,000 distinct CDR3 sequences, more than 20% detected once. Turning to this clonotype: Antigen unknown.

Germline CDR1 and CDR2: KGHSH and LQKENI. The CDR3 is 13 residues long. The junction had 5 bases not matched to a gene; V was cut back by 6 bases and J by 5 bases. Study results and caveats: CD4+ bias marked clones expanding day 15 to 37, unlike balanced contracting clones.

This clonotype was sampled from an adult woman who had mild COVID-19 (a few samples of this study predate the infection). Cell type and time point are not known. V is TRBV18 and J is TRBJ2-5; 8 bases are a match to TRBD1. The sample comprised PBMCs or a T cell subset sorted from them (not recorded which). The DNA of the CDR3 is TGTGCCAGCTCGCCGGGACAGGCGGAGACCCAGTACTTC. This gives the protein CASSPGQAETQYF.